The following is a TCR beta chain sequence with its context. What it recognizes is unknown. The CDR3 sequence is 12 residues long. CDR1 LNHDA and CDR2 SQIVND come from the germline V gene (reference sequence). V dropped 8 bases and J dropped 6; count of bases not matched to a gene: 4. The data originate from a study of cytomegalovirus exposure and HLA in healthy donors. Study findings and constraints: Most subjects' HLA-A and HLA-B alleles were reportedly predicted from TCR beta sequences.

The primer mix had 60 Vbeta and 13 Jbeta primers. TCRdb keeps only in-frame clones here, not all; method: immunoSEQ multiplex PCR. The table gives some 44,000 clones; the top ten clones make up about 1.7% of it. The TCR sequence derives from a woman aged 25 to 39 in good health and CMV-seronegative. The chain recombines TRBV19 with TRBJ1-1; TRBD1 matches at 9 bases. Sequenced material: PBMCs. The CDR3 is CASGDRAPEAFF. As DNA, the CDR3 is TGTGCCAGTGGGGACAGGGCCCCTGAAGCTTTCTTT.